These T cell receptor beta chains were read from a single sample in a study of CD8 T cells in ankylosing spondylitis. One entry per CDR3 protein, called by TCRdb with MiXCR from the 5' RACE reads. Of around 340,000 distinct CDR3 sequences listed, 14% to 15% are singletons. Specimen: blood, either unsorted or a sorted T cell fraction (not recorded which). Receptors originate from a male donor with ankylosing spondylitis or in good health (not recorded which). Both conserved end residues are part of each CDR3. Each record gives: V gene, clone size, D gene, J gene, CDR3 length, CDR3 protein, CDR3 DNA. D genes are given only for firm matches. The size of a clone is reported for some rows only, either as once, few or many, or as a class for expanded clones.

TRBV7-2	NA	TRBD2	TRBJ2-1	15	CASSLGGTSRNEQFF	TGTGCCAGCAGCTTAGGTGGGACTAGTCGCAATGAGCAGTTCTTC
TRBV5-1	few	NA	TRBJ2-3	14	CASSLGSTGDTQYF	TGCGCCAGCAGCTTGGGTTCCACGGGAGATACGCAGTATTTT
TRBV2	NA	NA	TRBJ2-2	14	CATAGQTNTGELFF	TGTGCCACTGCGGGACAGACGAACACCGGGGAGCTGTTTTTT
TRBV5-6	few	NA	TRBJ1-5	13	CASSPGREQPQHF	TGTGCCAGCAGCCCTGGACGTGAACAGCCCCAGCATTTT
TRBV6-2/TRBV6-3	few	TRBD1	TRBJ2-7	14	CASKAPGGNYEQYF	TGTGCCAGCAAAGCCCCAGGGGGAAACTACGAGCAGTACTTC
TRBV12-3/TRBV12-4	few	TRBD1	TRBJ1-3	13	CASSTTTGNTIYF	TGTGCCAGCAGTACTACGACAGGGAACACCATATATTTT
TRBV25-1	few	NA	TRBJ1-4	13	CASSMREGGKLFF	TGTGCCAGCAGTATGCGGGAAGGCGGAAAACTGTTTTTT
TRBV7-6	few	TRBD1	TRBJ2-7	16	CASSLISDRPSYEQYF	TGTGCCAGCAGCTTAATTTCGGACAGGCCCTCCTACGAGCAGTACTTC
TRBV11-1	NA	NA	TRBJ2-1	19	CASSLLGGVSLSSYNEQFF	TGTGCCAGCAGCTTATTAGGCGGGGTAAGCCTAAGCTCCTACAATGAGCAGTTCTTC
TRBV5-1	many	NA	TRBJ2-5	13	CASSLVFKETQYF	TGCGCCAGCAGCTTGGTGTTCAAAGAGACCCAGTACTTC
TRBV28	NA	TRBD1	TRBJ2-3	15	CASSPWTGSTDTQYF	TGTGCCAGCAGTCCGTGGACAGGGAGCACAGATACGCAGTATTTT
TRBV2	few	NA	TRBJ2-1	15	CASSLLRTTNNEQFF	TGTGCCAGCAGCCTTCTCCGGACTACAAACAATGAGCAGTTCTTC
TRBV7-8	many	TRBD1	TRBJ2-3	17	CASSPPLRDRNTDTQYF	TGTGCCAGCAGCCCCCCTCTCAGGGACAGGAACACAGATACGCAGTATTTT
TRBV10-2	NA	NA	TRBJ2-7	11	CASTTGNEQYF	TGCGCCAGCACCACAGGGAACGAGCAGTACTTC
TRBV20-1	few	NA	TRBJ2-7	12	CSAGAPSYEQYF	TGCAGTGCCGGGGCGCCATCCTACGAGCAGTACTTC
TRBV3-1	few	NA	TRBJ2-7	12	CASSWGDGEQYF	TGTGCCAGCAGTTGGGGGGATGGCGAGCAGTACTTC
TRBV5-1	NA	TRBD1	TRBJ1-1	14	CASCRTGENTEAFF	TGCGCCAGCTGCCGGACAGGTGAGAACACTGAAGCTTTCTTT
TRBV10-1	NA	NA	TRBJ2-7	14	CASSESPAIPQQYF	TGCGCCAGCAGTGAGTCCCCGGCCATCCCGCAGCAGTACTTC
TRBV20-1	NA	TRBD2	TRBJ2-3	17	CSARGGTSGSLTDTQYF	TGCAGTGCTAGAGGCGGGACTAGCGGGAGCCTCACAGATACGCAGTATTTT
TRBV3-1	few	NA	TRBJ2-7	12	CASSQSGVEQYF	TGTGCCAGCAGCCAGTCGGGGGTCGAGCAGTACTTC
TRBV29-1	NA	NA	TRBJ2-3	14	CSVDEGGKGDTQYF	TGCAGCGTTGACGAGGGTGGTAAAGGGGATACGCAGTATTTT
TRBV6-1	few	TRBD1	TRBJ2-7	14	CASSLTGGRDEQYF	TGTGCCAGCAGTCTGACAGGGGGAAGGGACGAGCAGTACTTC
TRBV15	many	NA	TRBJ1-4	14	CATSSQGSFEKLFF	TGTGCCACCAGCAGTCAGGGGTCTTTTGAAAAACTGTTTTTT
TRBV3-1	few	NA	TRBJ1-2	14	CASSPTGPAYGYTF	TGTGCCAGCAGCCCGACAGGCCCGGCCTATGGCTACACCTTC
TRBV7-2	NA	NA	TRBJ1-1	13	CASSDHRGTEAFF	TGTGCCAGCAGCGACCACCGGGGAACTGAAGCTTTCTTT
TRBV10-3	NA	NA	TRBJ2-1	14	CAIGDSSRNNEQFF	TGTGCCATCGGCGACAGCTCGCGGAACAATGAGCAGTTCTTC
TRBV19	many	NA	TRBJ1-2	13	CASSYTGSGGYTF	TGTGCCAGTAGTTATACAGGGTCGGGCGGCTACACCTTC
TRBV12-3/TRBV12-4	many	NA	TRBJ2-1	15	CASSSGEAGNNEQFF	TGTGCCAGCAGTTCAGGGGAGGCAGGCAACAATGAGCAGTTCTTC
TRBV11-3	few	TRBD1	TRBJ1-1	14	CASSQGQGMVGAFF	TGTGCCAGCAGCCAAGGACAGGGTATGGTCGGAGCTTTCTTT
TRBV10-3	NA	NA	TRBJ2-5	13	CAISEVEEETQYF	TGTGCCATCAGTGAGGTGGAAGAAGAGACCCAGTACTTC
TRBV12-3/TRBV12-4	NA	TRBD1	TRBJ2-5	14	CASSKGQLKETQYF	TGTGCCAGCTCCAAGGGACAGCTCAAAGAGACCCAGTACTTC
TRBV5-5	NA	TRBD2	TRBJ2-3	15	CASRASGASTDTQYF	TGTGCCAGCAGAGCGAGCGGGGCGAGCACAGATACGCAGTATTTT
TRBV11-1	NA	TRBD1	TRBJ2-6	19	CASSLLGPGQLTGANVLTF	TGTGCCAGCAGCTTACTTGGCCCGGGACAGCTTACCGGGGCCAACGTCCTGACTTTC
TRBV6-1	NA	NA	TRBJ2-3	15	CASSSLANYGDTQYF	TGTGCCAGCAGTAGCCTAGCCAATTATGGGGATACGCAGTATTTT
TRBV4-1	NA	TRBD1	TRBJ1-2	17	CASSQDRGQGTNYGYTF	TGCGCCAGCAGCCAAGATAGGGGACAGGGGACAAACTATGGCTACACCTTC
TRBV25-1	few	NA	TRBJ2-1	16	CASSVFGGSGHNEQFF	TGTGCCAGCAGTGTCTTCGGCGGTTCAGGGCACAATGAGCAGTTCTTC
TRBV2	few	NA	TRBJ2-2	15	CASSGGQGGTGELFF	TGTGCCAGCAGTGGAGGGCAGGGAGGCACCGGGGAGCTGTTTTTT
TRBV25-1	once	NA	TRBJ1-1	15	CASTPGSRENTEAFF	TGTGCCAGCACCCCTGGGTCCAGAGAGAACACTGAAGCTTTCTTT
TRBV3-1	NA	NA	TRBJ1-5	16	CASSQDEGYSNQPQHF	TGTGCCAGCAGCCAAGACGAGGGATATAGCAATCAGCCCCAGCATTTT
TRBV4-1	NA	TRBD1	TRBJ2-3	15	CASSQVGQGTDTQYF	TGCGCCAGCAGCCAAGTGGGACAGGGAACAGATACGCAGTATTTT
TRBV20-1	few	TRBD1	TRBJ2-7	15	CSARPKDRGAYEQYF	TGCAGTGCTAGACCGAAGGACAGGGGGGCCTACGAGCAGTACTTC
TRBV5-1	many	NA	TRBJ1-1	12	CASSLSNTEAFF	TGCGCCAGCAGTCTCTCGAACACTGAAGCTTTCTTT
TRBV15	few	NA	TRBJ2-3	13	CATSTRPSDTQYF	TGTGCCACCAGCACCAGGCCCTCAGATACGCAGTATTTT
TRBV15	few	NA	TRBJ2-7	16	CATSRVRTELGYEQYF	TGTGCCACCAGCAGAGTTCGGACAGAGTTGGGGTACGAGCAGTACTTC
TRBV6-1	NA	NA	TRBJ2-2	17	CASRKEPGTGNTGELFF	TGTGCCAGCAGAAAAGAGCCTGGGACGGGGAACACCGGGGAGCTGTTTTTT
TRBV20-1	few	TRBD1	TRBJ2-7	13	CSAPGTGLYEQYF	TGCAGTGCTCCCGGGACAGGGTTATACGAGCAGTACTTC
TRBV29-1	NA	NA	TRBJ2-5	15	CSVEDGGSLGETQYF	TGCAGCGTTGAAGATGGGGGGTCGCTAGGGGAGACCCAGTACTTC
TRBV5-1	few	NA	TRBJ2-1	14	CASSLSGGVNEQFF	TGCGCCAGCAGCTTAAGCGGAGGGGTGAATGAGCAGTTCTTC
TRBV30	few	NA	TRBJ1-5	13	CAWSKGNNQPQHF	TGTGCCTGGAGCAAGGGTAACAATCAGCCCCAGCATTTT
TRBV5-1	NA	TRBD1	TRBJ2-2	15	CASSLATRGQGELFF	TGCGCCAGCAGCTTGGCTACCAGGGGGCAGGGGGAGCTGTTTTTT
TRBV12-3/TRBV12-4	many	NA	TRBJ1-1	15	CASSVRGESGTEAFF	TGTGCCAGCAGTGTCCGGGGGGAGTCGGGCACTGAAGCTTTCTTT
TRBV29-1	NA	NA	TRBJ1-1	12	CSVTRQNTEAFF	TGCAGCGTTACTAGACAGAACACTGAAGCTTTCTTT
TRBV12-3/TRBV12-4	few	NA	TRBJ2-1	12	CASPRRDNEQFF	TGTGCCAGCCCCAGGAGAGACAATGAGCAGTTCTTC
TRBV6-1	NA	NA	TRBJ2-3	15	CASSELMAATDTQYF	TGTGCCAGCAGTGAACTCATGGCAGCCACAGATACGCAGTATTTT
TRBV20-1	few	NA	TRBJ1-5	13	CSARGRSNQPQHF	TGCAGTGCTAGAGGCCGGAGCAATCAGCCCCAGCATTTT
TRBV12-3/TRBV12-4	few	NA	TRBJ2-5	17	CASTSGQTALERGTQYF	TGTGCCAGCACCTCAGGTCAGACAGCCCTGGAACGAGGGACCCAGTACTTC
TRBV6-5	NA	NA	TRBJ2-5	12	CASSYSTGPKYF	TGTGCCAGCAGTTACTCTACCGGGCCAAAGTACTTC
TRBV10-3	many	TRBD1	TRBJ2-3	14	CAISRDRGQDTQYF	TGTGCCATCAGCCGGGACAGGGGGCAAGATACGCAGTATTTT
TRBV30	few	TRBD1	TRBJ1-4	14	CAWSTGTGEEKLFF	TGTGCCTGGAGTACCGGGACAGGGGAGGAAAAACTGTTTTTT
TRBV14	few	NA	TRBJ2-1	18	CASSQDDGGFGSYNEQFF	TGTGCCAGCAGCCAAGATGATGGGGGCTTCGGCTCCTACAATGAGCAGTTCTTC